The 22 T cell receptor beta chains listed next were all sequenced from one sample in a study of regulatory dendritic cells for organ transplantation (TCRdb year 2017). Libraries were prepared through the immunoSEQ multiplex PCR assay. What TCRdb holds here is the immuneACCESS table cut down to in-frame rearrangements. Part of the clones is not present; checked against another copy, under half of the missing clones reflect an unresolved V gene, and the others are unexplained. Recorded for this sample are around 20,000 clones; 74% of them occurred a single time. The leading ten clones occupy around 0.99% of the sample. The specimen was memory CD4+ T cells from blood. Interpreted using the paper, the cell subset or site label stands for: CD45RO+ memory T cells. The receptor source for this set is a human donor in good health.

The V call is TRBV5-4, the J call TRBJ2-3, with TRBD2 as a possible D gene (7 bases). The ends were cut back, 1 base at V and 3 bases at J, with 15 bases in the middle. Germline V lookup: CDR1 SGHNT, CDR2 YYREEE (reference sequence). The CDR3 runs to 16 residues. DNA of the CDR3: TGTGCCAGCAGCTTGAAGGAGGGGGGGGCGACAGATACGCAGTATTTT. This encodes CASSLKEGGATDTQYF.

The genes are TRBV5-1 and TRBJ2-3; D possibly corresponds to TRBD2 (5 bases). V lost 1 base, J lost 5 bases, and 14 bases lay in between. The CDR3 consists of 15 residues. The germline CDR1 and CDR2 sequences are SGHRS and YFSETQ. The CDR3 coding sequence is TGCGCCAGCAGCTTGTTTAGCGCCGAGGGAGATACGCAGTATTTT. This sequence encodes CASSLFSAEGDTQYF.

The V gene is TRBV9, the J gene TRBJ1-1, with D perhaps TRBD1 (5 bases). The CDR3 spans 16 residues. Per germline, CDR1 SGDLS and CDR2 YYNGEE. V was pared by 0 bases and J by 3 bases, with 15 bases between. For the CDR3, the DNA is TGTGCCAGCAGCGTAGGGGCAGGGTCCATGGACACTGAAGCTTTCTTT. Translated: CASSVGAGSMDTEAFF. Full variable domain (rest looked up from reference TRBV9 and TRBJ1-1): DSGVTQTPKHLITATGQRVTLRCSPRSGDLSVYWYQQSLDQGLQFLIQYYNGEERAKGNILERFSAQQFPDLHSELNLSSLELGDSALYFCASSVGAGSMDTEAFFGQGTRLTVV.

This clone was detected only once. The chain carries TRBV5-1 and TRBJ2-1; 7 bases match TRBD1. V gave up 1 base and J gave up 2 bases; unmatched junction bases: 3. The CDR3 length is 15 residues. Germline values: CDR1 SGHRS, CDR2 YFSETQ. DNA of the CDR3: TGCGCCAGCAGCTTGTCCCAGGGGGCCTACAATGAGCAGTTCTTC. Its protein product is CASSLSQGAYNEQFF.

V is TRBV11-1 and J is TRBJ2-3; 8 nucleotides agree with TRBD2. Looked up from germline, CDR1 is SGHAT and CDR2 is FQDESV (reference sequence). The CDR3 length is 16 residues. Germline trimming cut 2 bases from V and 3 bases from J; bases unmatched to any gene: 7. The CDR3 DNA is TGTGCCAGCAGCTTAACGGGGGGGCCGGTAACAGATACGCAGTATTTT. Its protein product is CASSLTGGPVTDTQYF.

This clone occurred a few times. This chain joins TRBV5-6 and TRBJ1-2, with D possibly being TRBD1 (5 bases). Trimming removed 7 bases from V and 2 bases from J, with 6 bases in between. The CDR3 is 11 amino acids. Per the germline V gene, CDR1 is SGHDT and CDR2 is YYEEEE. The CDR3: CASAGNYGYTF. The CDR3 DNA reads as TGTGCCAGCGCAGGGAACTATGGCTACACCTTC.

The chain has TRBV7-2 and TRBJ2-3, with TRBD2 as a possible D gene (6 bases). The CDR3 length is 14 residues. Trimming cost V 3 bases and J 1 base, with 8 bases left between them. The germline gives CDR1 SGHTA, CDR2 FQGNSA. CDR3 in DNA: TGTGCCAGCAGCTTGACTAGGGGCACAGATACGCAGTATTTT. As protein: CASSLTRGTDTQYF.

The chain couples TRBV6-1 to TRBJ1-4, with D unclear. Trimming shortened V by 7 bases and J by 7 bases, and 13 bases separated the two germline ends. Per the germline V gene, CDR1 is MNHNS and CDR2 is SASEGT. This CDR3 has 13 residues. As DNA, the CDR3 is TGTGCCAGCAATCGAGGGCAAGGTGAAAAACTGTTTTTT. Amino acid sequence: CASNRGQGEKLFF.

J is TRBJ2-7 and V is TRBV6-6; 11 bases map to TRBD1. V lost 6 bases and J lost 2; bases outside the gene matches: 6. Germline CDR1 MNHNY, CDR2 SVGAGI (reference sequence). The CDR3 has 15 amino acids. The CDR3 sequence is CASRDPGQGAYEQYF. The CDR3 nucleotides are TGTGCCAGCAGAGACCCGGGACAGGGGGCCTACGAGCAGTACTTC.

The chain joins TRBV7-6 to TRBJ2-5, with 11 bases aligning to TRBD2. CDR1 SGHVS and CDR2 FNYEAQ come from the germline V gene. The CDR3 covers 19 residues. Losses at the gene ends were 1 base for V and 3 bases for J; bases not matched to a gene: 13. Here the CDR3 reads CASSLGHPRLAGKEETQYF. The CDR3 bases are TGTGCCAGCAGCTTAGGACATCCTAGACTAGCGGGGAAGGAAGAGACCCAGTACTTC. Looking up the rest from reference TRBV7-6 and TRBJ2-5 gives the full variable domain: GAGVSQSPRYKVTKRGQDVALRCDPISGHVSLYWYRQALGQGPEFLTYFNYEAQQDKSGLPNDRFSAERPEGSISTLTIQRTEQRDSAMYRCASSLGHPRLAGKEETQYFGPGTRLLVL.

The J gene is TRBJ2-5, the V gene TRBV5-4, with D perhaps TRBD1 (6 bases). The CDR3 is made up of 16 amino acids. The V gene's germline CDR1 is SGHNT and CDR2 YYREEE (reference sequence). V gave up 0 bases and J gave up 4 bases, with 16 bases separating them. The CDR3: CASSLGGRNEGETQYF. CDR3 DNA sequence: TGTGCCAGCAGCTTGGGGGGGCGTAACGAGGGAGAGACCCAGTACTTC.

The chain is built from TRBV4-1 and TRBJ2-7, with 7 bases identical to TRBD1. Unmatched junction bases numbered 6, after V lost 5 bases and J lost 2 bases. CDR1 is MGHRA, CDR2 YSYEKL, per germline. The CDR3 runs 14 residues. CDR3 loop: CASSKSQGAYEQYF. CDR3 nucleotide sequence: TGCGCCAGCAGCAAGTCGCAGGGGGCCTACGAGCAGTACTTC.

The chain combines TRBV5-6 with TRBJ2-1; tentative D call: TRBD1 (7 bases). The length of the CDR3 is 14 residues. Germline CDR1 and CDR2: SGHDT and YYEEEE. Trimming removed 4 bases at V and 6 bases at J, with 14 bases between. The CDR3 DNA sequence: TGTGCCAGCAGCCCAACGGGGGACAGCAATGAGCAGTTCTTC. It specifies CASSPTGDSNEQFF.

This clone was seen a few times. This chain joins TRBV9 and TRBJ1-3, with D possibly TRBD1 on 5 matching bases. Trimming removed 2 bases from V and 10 bases from J, with 16 bases in between. The CDR3 has 14 residues. Germline V gives CDR1 SGDLS, CDR2 YYNGEE. CDR3 sequence reads: CASSVGGTEVTIYF. The DNA for the CDR3 is TGTGCCAGCAGCGTCGGGGGGACTGAAGTTACCATATATTTT.

This chain links TRBV2 with TRBJ1-5, with D perhaps matching TRBD1 (6 bases). Trimming took off 6 bases at V and 6 bases at J, with 12 bases between the two ends. The CDR3 runs 13 residues. Per germline, CDR1 SNHLY and CDR2 FYNNEI. CDR3 sequence (DNA): TGTGCCAGCAGGAGGCAGGGGAGTCAGCCCCAGCATTTT. Its translation is CASRRQGSQPQHF. Together with reference TRBV2 and TRBJ1-5, the CDR3 gives the full variable domain: EPEVTQTPSHQVTQMGQEVILRCVPISNHLYFYWYRQILGQKVEFLVSFYNNEISEKSEIFDDQFSVERPDGSNFTLKIRSTKLEDSAMYFCASRRQGSQPQHFGDGTRLSIL.

This sequence joins TRBV5-6 and TRBJ2-6, with D possibly matching TRBD2 (5 bases). V dropped 4 bases and J dropped 0 bases, with 11 bases sitting between them. The CDR3 totals 16 residues. Germline-derived CDR1 and CDR2 are SGHDT and YYEEEE. Here the CDR3 DNA reads TGTGCCAGCAGCCGAAGAGGGAACTCTGGGGCCAACGTCCTGACTTTC. Protein product: CASSRRGNSGANVLTF.

V gene TRBV19 combines with J gene TRBJ1-1; no definite D call. Germline V gives CDR1 LNHDA, CDR2 SQIVND (reference sequence). V shed 3 bases and J shed 7 bases, with 9 bases lying between them. This CDR3 is 12 amino acids long. CDR3 residues: CASSIRGYEAFF. In DNA form, the CDR3 reads TGTGCCAGTAGTATTCGGGGTTATGAAGCTTTCTTT.

The chain uses TRBV6-1 and TRBJ1-2; 12 nucleotides align to TRBD1. The germline gives CDR1 MNHNS, CDR2 SASEGT. CDR3 length: 17 amino acids. The trim removed 4 bases at V and 4 bases at J, leaving 10 bases unmatched. The CDR3 bases are TGTGCCAGCAGTGGAACCGGGACAGGGGGCGGCGGCTATGGCTACACCTTC. This sequence encodes CASSGTGTGGGGYGYTF.

This rearrangement joins TRBV27 to TRBJ1-6; no reliable D call. The germline CDR1 and CDR2 sequences are MNHEY and SMNVEV (reference sequence). The CDR3 covers 13 residues. V lost 6 bases and J lost 8, with 11 bases in between. CDR3 sequence reads: CASSDNSDSPLHF. For the CDR3, the DNA is TGTGCCAGCAGCGACAATAGCGATTCACCCCTCCACTTT.

The chain recombines TRBV5-8 with TRBJ2-5; D not resolved. V lost 4 bases to trimming and J lost 2 bases, with 12 bases between them. This CDR3 has 14 residues. Germline V CDR1 and CDR2: SGHTS, YDEGEE. The CDR3 DNA is TGTGCCAGCAGCCCCCCGCAGTTTCAAGAGACCCAGTACTTC. It is translated as CASSPPQFQETQYF.

V and J are TRBV10-1 and TRBJ1-2; possible D gene TRBD1, 6 bases. Germline-derived CDR1 and CDR2 are WNHNN and SYGVQD (reference sequence). The ends were cut back, 8 bases at V and 5 bases at J, with 15 bases in the middle. This CDR3 has 13 amino acids. The CDR3 DNA is TGCGCCAGCGGAAGAACAGGGAATTATGGCTACACCTTC. This translates into CASGRTGNYGYTF.

The V gene is TRBV6-6, the J gene TRBJ2-3; 8 bases fit TRBD2. Germline lookup yields CDR1 MNHNY and CDR2 SVGAGI (reference sequence). The CDR3 runs 13 residues. After removal of 7 bases from V and 9 bases from J, the junction contained 9 bases not matched to a gene. CDR3 DNA: TGTGCCAGCACCCCCGGGGGGGGAAGGACGCAGTATTTT. This sequence encodes CASTPGGGRTQYF.